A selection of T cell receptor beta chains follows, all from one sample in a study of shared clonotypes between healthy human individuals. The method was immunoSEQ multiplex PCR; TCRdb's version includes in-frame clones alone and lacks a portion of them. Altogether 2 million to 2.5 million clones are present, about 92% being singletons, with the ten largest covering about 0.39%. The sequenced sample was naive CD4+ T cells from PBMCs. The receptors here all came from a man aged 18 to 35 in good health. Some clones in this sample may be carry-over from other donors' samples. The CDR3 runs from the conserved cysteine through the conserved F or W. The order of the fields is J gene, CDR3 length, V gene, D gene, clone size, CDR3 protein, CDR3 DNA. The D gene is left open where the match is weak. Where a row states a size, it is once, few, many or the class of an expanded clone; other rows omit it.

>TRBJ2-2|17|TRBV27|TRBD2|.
CASRPSSGRTFTGELFF
TGTGCCAGCAGACCCTCCAGCGGGAGGACCTTCACCGGGGAGCTGTTTTTT
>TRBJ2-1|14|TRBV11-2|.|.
CASSLSGQNNEQFF
TGTGCCAGCAGCCTTAGCGGACAGAACAATGAGCAGTTCTTC
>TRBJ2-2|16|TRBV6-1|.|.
CASSELVGAPSGELFF
TGTGCCAGCAGTGAACTCGTAGGGGCCCCATCCGGGGAGCTGTTTTTT
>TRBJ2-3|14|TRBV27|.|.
CASSLRTRLDTQYF
TGTGCCAGCAGTTTACGGACCCGACTGGATACGCAGTATTTT
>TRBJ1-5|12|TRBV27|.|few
CASSSRSSPQHF
TGTGCCAGCAGTTCTAGATCATCCCCCCAGCATTTT
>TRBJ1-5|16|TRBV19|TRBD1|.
CASSTLPGQGNQPQHF
TGTGCCAGTAGTACCCTACCGGGACAGGGCAATCAGCCCCAGCATTTT
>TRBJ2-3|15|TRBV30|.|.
CAWSVRQGGADTQYF
TGTGCCTGGAGTGTACGGCAGGGAGGAGCAGATACGCAGTATTTT
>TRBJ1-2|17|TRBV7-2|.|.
CASSLNPIQGELLGYTF
TGTGCCAGCAGCTTAAATCCGATACAGGGTGAGTTACTTGGCTACACCTTC
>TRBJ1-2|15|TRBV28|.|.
CASSLPGGAPYGYTF
TGTGCCAGCAGTTTACCCGGGGGGGCCCCCTATGGCTACACCTTC
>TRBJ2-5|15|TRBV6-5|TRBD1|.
CASSRAGGAGETQYF
TGTGCCAGCAGTCGGGCAGGGGGCGCGGGAGAGACCCAGTACTTC
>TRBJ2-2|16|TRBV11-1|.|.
CASSSRRAENTGELFF
TGTGCCAGCAGCTCCCGGCGGGCAGAGAACACCGGGGAGCTGTTTTTT
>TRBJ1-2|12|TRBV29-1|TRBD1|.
CSGGGQANGYTF
TGCAGCGGGGGGGGACAGGCGAATGGCTACACCTTC
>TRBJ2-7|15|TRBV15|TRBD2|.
CATSSLTSGTEEQYF
TGTGCCACCAGCAGTTTGACTAGCGGGACGGAAGAGCAGTACTTC
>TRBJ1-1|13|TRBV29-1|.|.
CSVGKGTNTEAFF
TGCAGCGTTGGGAAGGGGACTAACACTGAAGCTTTCTTT
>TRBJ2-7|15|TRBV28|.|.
CASSFGQGRTYEQYF
TGTGCCAGCAGTTTTGGCCAGGGGAGAACCTACGAGCAGTACTTC
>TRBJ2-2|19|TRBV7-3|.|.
CASSLEGKRGGWNTGELFF
TGTGCCAGCAGCTTAGAAGGCAAACGAGGGGGATGGAACACCGGGGAGCTGTTTTTT
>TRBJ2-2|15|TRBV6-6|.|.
CASSGGPGDTGELFF
TGTGCCAGCAGCGGAGGGCCGGGGGATACCGGGGAGCTGTTTTTT
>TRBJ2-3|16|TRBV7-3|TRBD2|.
CASSLRGLGGTDTQYF
TGTGCCAGCAGCTTAAGGGGACTAGGGGGGACAGATACGCAGTATTTT
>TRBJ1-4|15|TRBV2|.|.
CASSEAGRGYEKLFF
TGTGCCAGCAGTGAAGCAGGCAGGGGATATGAAAAACTGTTTTTT
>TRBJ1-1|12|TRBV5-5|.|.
CASIERRGEAFF
TGTGCCAGCATTGAGCGCCGAGGAGAAGCTTTCTTT
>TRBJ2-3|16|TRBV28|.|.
CASSAPRTVSTDTQYF
TGTGCCAGCAGCGCCCCTCGGACAGTTAGCACAGATACGCAGTATTTT
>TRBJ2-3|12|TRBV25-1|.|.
CATRAGGDTQYF
TGTGCCACCCGGGCAGGGGGGGATACGCAGTATTTT
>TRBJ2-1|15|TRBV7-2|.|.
CASSSVSGSWDEQFF
TGTGCCAGCAGCTCGGTTAGTGGGAGTTGGGATGAGCAGTTCTTC
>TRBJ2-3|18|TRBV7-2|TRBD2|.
CASSASYRASGYTDTQYF
TGTGCCAGCAGCGCGTCCTACCGGGCTAGCGGGTACACAGATACGCAGTATTTT
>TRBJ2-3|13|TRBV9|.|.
CASSVSLTDTQYF
TGTGCCAGCAGCGTAAGTCTGACAGATACGCAGTATTTT